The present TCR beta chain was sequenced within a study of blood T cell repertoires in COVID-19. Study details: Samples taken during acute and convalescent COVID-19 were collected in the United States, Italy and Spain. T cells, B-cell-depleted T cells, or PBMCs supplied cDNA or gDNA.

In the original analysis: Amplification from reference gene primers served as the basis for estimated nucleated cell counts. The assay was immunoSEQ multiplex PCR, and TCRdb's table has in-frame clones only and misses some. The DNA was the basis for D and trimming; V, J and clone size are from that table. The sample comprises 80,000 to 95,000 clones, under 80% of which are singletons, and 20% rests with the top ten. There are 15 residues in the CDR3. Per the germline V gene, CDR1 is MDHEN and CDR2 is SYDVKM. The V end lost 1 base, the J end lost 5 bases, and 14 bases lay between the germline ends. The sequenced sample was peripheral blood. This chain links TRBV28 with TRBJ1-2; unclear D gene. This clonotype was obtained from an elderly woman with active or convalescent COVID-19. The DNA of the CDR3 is TGTGCCAGCAGTTTATTAACGTACAATTGGTATGGCTACACCTTC. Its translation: CASSLLTYNWYGYTF.